The clone carrying this T cell receptor (beta chain) was seen just once. The sample originates from a study of blood T cell repertoires in COVID-19. The overall study: Sources were T cells, B-cell-depleted T cells, or PBMCs; the material itself was cDNA or gDNA.

The V gene's germline CDR1 is LNHDA and CDR2 SQIVND (reference sequence). Trimming removed 2 bases at V and 0 bases at J, with 11 bases between. The CDR3 runs 16 residues. Per the original data handling: Scientists estimated how many nucleated cells there were by amplifying reference gene primers. Profiling relied on immunoSEQ multiplex PCR, and the TCRdb table lists in-frame clones only, not all of them. D and trimming were read from the DNA, whereas the V and J calls and clone size are those reported in that table. This sample has around 95,000 clones; about 90% occur once, and the top ten carry approximately 7.3%.

The source is a man aged 25-45 years in a cohort sampled during active COVID-19. Sequencing used peripheral blood. The genes are TRBV19 and TRBJ1-3; D remains unclear. The CDR3 here is CASSIRTGSSGNTIYF. In DNA form, the CDR3 reads TGTGCCAGTAGTATAAGGACGGGGTCCTCTGGAAACACCATATATTTT.